The 10 T cell receptor beta chains listed next were all sequenced from one sample in a study of CD4+ T cells in melanoma. Some clones are missing from TCRdb's copy, which holds only in-frame ones; the method was immunoSEQ multiplex PCR. Of more than 110,000 clones listed, about 90% are singletons. The receptors were sampled from a human donor with melanoma.

V is TRBV30 and J is TRBJ1-6; 7 bases align to TRBD1. Trimming cost V 4 bases and J 4 bases; bases outside gene matches: 4. Germline CDR1 reads GTSNPN; CDR2 reads SVGIG (reference sequence). This CDR3 has 14 residues. The DNA of the CDR3 is TGTGCCTGGACCCCGGGACAGTATAATTCACCCCTCCACTTT. Its translation: CAWTPGQYNSPLHF.

This CDR3 is CASSPRQQGGVMNTEAFF. The CDR3, as DNA: TGTGCCAGCTCACCACGTCAACAGGGAGGAGTTATGAACACTGAAGCTTTCTTT. The rearrangement links TRBV18 to TRBJ1-1; possible D gene TRBD1, 6 bases. Germline assignment: CDR1 KGHSH and CDR2 LQKENI. This CDR3 is built from 18 residues. V gave up 1 base and J gave up 0 bases, with 18 bases separating them.

The chain recombines TRBV5-1 with TRBJ2-1; TRBD2 agrees at 8 bases. This CDR3 is built from 14 residues. CDR1 SGHRS and CDR2 YFSETQ come from the germline V gene. V trimming: 4 bases; J trimming: 3 bases; junction bases outside the gene matches: 3. CDR3: CASSTAGGYNEQFF. CDR3 coding DNA: TGCGCCAGCAGCACCGCGGGGGGCTACAATGAGCAGTTCTTC. The whole variable domain, filled in from reference TRBV5-1 and TRBJ2-1, reads KAGVTQTPRYLIKTRGQQVTLSCSPISGHRSVSWYQQTPGQGLQFLFEYFSETQRNKGNFPGRFSGRQFSNSRSEMNVSTLELGDSALYLCASSTAGGYNEQFFGPGTRLTVL.

In this sample, this clone turned up once. The J gene is TRBJ2-3, the V gene TRBV5-6, with TRBD2 matching 7 bases. Germline V gene sequence: CDR1 SGHDT, CDR2 YYEEEE. V was pared by 4 bases and J by 0 bases, with 8 bases of the junction left unmatched. The CDR3 sequence is 16 residues long. The CDR3 is CASSAGVGGSTDTQYF. CDR3 DNA: TGTGCCAGCAGCGCGGGGGTGGGGGGGAGCACAGATACGCAGTATTTT.

The rearrangement joins TRBV6-5 to TRBJ2-5; 8 bases map to TRBD1. The germline V gene encodes CDR1 MNHEY and CDR2 SVGAGI. With 10 bases clipped from V and 3 bases from J, the junction kept 13 bases outside the gene matches. The CDR3 contains 15 residues. The CDR3 is CATMQGQGRKETQYF. CDR3 nucleotide sequence: TGTGCCACGATGCAAGGACAGGGCCGAAAAGAGACCCAGTACTTC.

V gene TRBV5-1 combines with J gene TRBJ1-5; a possible D gene is TRBD1 (5 bases). From germline, CDR1 is SGHRS and CDR2 YFSETQ. V was shortened by 0 bases and J by 1 base, with 8 bases between the two germline ends. The CDR3 is 15 residues long. The CDR3 is CASSLEGRSNQPQHF. As DNA, the CDR3 is TGCGCCAGCAGCTTGGAGGGACGGAGCAATCAGCCCCAGCATTTT.

The chain employs TRBV30 and TRBJ1-1, with TRBD1 matching 10 bases. The CDR3 sequence is 13 residues long. Germline CDR1 is GTSNPN and CDR2 is SVGIG (reference sequence). V shed 6 bases and J 5 bases; nucleotides not matched to a gene: 6. DNA of the CDR3: TGTGCCTGCTCCCGGGACAGGGGTACTGAAGCTTTCTTT. Its protein product is CACSRDRGTEAFF.

The J gene is TRBJ2-4, the V gene TRBV15; 11 bases are a match to TRBD1. Germline V CDR1 and CDR2: LNHNV, YYDKDF (reference sequence). The CDR3 is made up of 17 amino acids. The J segment lost 8 bases and the V segment lost 5 bases, leaving 14 bases of the junction unmatched. CDR3 coding DNA: TGTGCCACCAGCCCGCGGGGGGGACAGGGGGTTCGGCACATTCAGTACTTC. Residues: CATSPRGGQGVRHIQYF.

This chain joins TRBV11-2 and TRBJ2-3; D gene ambiguous. Looked up from germline, CDR1 is SGHAT and CDR2 is FQNNGV. The CDR3 has 11 amino acids. Trimming took 7 bases from V and 8 from J, leaving 10 bases between them. The CDR3 protein is CASNQSPTQYF. In DNA, the CDR3 is TGTGCCAGCAATCAAAGTCCTACGCAGTATTTT.

The chain links TRBV5-1 to TRBJ1-1; D is ambiguous. Germline V gene sequence: CDR1 SGHRS, CDR2 YFSETQ. Trimming removed 5 bases at V and 4 bases at J, with 12 bases between. The length of the CDR3 is 13 residues. As DNA, the CDR3 is TGCGCCAGCAGAATTACGCAGGCCACTGAAGCTTTCTTT. This codes for CASRITQATEAFF.